This TCR beta chain appears in the sequencing data of a study of CD8+ T cells in alopecia areata. The overall study: Tofacitinib was given for 6 to 18 months, then stopped for 6 months. Study observations and caveats: Scalp and blood retained many expanded lesional clones during tofacitinib. Lesional tissue from the scalp (especially in alopecia totalis/universalis) showed higher clonality than normal scalp.

The CDR3 length is 12 residues. Deletions cut 8 bases from V and 4 bases from J, with 10 bases between. Germline CDR1 and CDR2: MNHNS and SASEGT. Worth noting for this clone: Its antigen is undetermined.

Treatment indicated: oral pan-JAK inhibitor, 5-10 mg twice daily. Investigators isolated RNA and reverse transcribed it into cDNA to act as the sequencing template. The table came from immunoSEQ multiplex PCR; TCRdb's copy has only in-frame clones and leaves some out. This table has more than 110,000 clones, around half appearing once. The sample here was CD8+ T cells sorted from blood, taken at week 4, from a patient treated with tofacitinib. The chain employs TRBV6-1 and TRBJ2-3; D is possibly TRBD2 (5 bases). The sequence was obtained from a human donor with alopecia areata. Written as DNA, the CDR3 is TGTGCCAGCGGGGATAGCGCAGATACGCAGTATTTT. Residues: CASGDSADTQYF.